This entry describes one T cell receptor (beta chain). Its target is not known. These data originate in a study of cytomegalovirus exposure and HLA in healthy donors. Study overall: An earlier analysis found 117 million unique TCR beta sequences from approximately 170 million T cells. Inside one of the first data releases sat tens of millions of unique TCRs taken from HLA-typed donors.

Vbeta (60) and Jbeta (13) primers were used in the PCR. Sequencing was performed with immunoSEQ multiplex PCR; in TCRdb, only in-frame clones are kept and a portion is missing. The sample has 76,000 or so clones, 73% seen once. CDR1 is MGHRA, CDR2 YSYEKL, per germline. Trimming shortened V by 8 bases and J by 0 bases, and 11 bases separated the two germline ends. The CDR3 totals 14 residues. Study conclusions and caveats: The likely origin of a cluster of highly shared sequence variants was a sequencing artifact.

The clonotype originates from a woman between 40 and 50 years old in good health and CMV-seropositive. What was sequenced was PBMCs. The chain couples TRBV4-1 to TRBJ1-3; a possible D gene is TRBD1 (5 bases). The CDR3 protein is CASLSGDSGNTIYF. Written as DNA, the CDR3 is TGCGCCAGCCTCTCGGGGGACTCTGGAAACACCATATATTTT.